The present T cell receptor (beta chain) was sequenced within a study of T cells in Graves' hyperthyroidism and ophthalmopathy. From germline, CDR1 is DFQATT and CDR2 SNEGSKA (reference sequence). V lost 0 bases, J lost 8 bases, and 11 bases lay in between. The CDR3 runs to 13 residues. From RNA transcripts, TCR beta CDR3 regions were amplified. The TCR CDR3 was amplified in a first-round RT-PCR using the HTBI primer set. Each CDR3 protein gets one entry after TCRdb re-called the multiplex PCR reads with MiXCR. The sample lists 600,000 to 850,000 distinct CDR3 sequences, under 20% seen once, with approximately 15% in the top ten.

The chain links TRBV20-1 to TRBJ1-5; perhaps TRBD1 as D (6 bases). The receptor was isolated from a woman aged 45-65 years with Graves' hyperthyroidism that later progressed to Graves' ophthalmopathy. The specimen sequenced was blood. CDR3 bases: TGCAGTGCTAGAGATCAGGGGTGGGAGCCCCAGCATTTT. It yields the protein CSARDQGWEPQHF.